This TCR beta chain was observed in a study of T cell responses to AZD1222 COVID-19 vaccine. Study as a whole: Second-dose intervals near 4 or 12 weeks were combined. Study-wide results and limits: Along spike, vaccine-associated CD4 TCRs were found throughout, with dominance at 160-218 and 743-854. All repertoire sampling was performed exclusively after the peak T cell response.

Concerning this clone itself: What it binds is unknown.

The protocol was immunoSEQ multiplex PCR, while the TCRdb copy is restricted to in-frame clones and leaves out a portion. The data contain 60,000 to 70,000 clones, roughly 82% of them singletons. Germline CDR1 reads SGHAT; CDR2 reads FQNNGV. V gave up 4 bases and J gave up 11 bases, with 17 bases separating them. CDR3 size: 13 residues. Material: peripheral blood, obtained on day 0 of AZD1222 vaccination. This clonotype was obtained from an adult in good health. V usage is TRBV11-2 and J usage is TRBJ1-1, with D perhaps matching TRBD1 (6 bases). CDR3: CASSSGTPPEAFF. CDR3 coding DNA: TGTGCCAGCAGCTCTGGGACACCTCCCGAGGCTTTCTTT.